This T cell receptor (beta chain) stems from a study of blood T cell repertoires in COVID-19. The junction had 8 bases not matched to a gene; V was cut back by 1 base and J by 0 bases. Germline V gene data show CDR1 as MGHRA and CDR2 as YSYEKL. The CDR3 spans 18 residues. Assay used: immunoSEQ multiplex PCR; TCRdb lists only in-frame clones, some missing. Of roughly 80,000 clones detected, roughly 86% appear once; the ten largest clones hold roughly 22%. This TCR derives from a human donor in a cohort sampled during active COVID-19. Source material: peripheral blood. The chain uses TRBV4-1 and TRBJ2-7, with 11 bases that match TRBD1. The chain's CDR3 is CASSQVPGTGGGSYEQYF. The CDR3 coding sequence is TGCGCCAGCAGCCAAGTGCCGGGGACAGGGGGGGGCTCCTACGAGCAGTACTTC.